Following are 6 T cell receptor beta chains from one sample sequenced in a study of blood T cell repertoires in COVID-19. The repertoire was sequenced with immunoSEQ multiplex PCR; TCRdb's copy has only in-frame clones and lacks some. The sample has 200,000 to 250,000 clones, nearly 90% seen once; the top ten hold 10% to 13%. Sequencing was carried out using PBMCs or T cells enriched from blood (not recorded which). The receptors here all came from a man aged 30 to 39 who had recovered from COVID-19.

The chain employs TRBV7-8 and TRBJ2-5; D remains unclear. This CDR3 is 11 amino acids long. Germline-derived CDR1 and CDR2 are SGHVS and FQNEAQ. The V and J ends lost 4 bases and 4 bases respectively, with 4 bases between them. The CDR3 region has the DNA TGTGCCAGCAGCTCGGGAGAGACCCAGTACTTC. Protein product: CASSSGETQYF.

The chain combines TRBV4-3 with TRBJ2-1, with TRBD2 matching over 9 bases. CDR1 is LGHNA and CDR2 is YSLEER in the germline V gene. The CDR3 spans 15 residues. J was trimmed by 3 bases and V by 5 bases; bases with no gene match: 5. The CDR3 region is CASSEGLASYNEQFF. As DNA, the CDR3 is TGCGCCAGCAGCGAAGGACTAGCGAGCTACAATGAGCAGTTCTTC.

The chain links TRBV3-1 (or the pseudogene TRBV3-2) to TRBJ1-1; TRBD1 matches at 8 bases. There are 15 residues in the CDR3. Germline assignment: CDR1 LGHDT and CDR2 YNNKEL (reference sequence). With 3 bases clipped from V and 10 bases from J, the junction kept 13 bases outside the gene matches. CDR3 residues: CASSQNRGGIERAFF. The DNA for the CDR3 is TGTGCCAGCAGCCAGAACAGGGGGGGAATTGAAAGAGCTTTCTTT.

V is TRBV30 and J is TRBJ1-2, with 8 bases that match TRBD1. The CDR3 runs 14 residues. CDR1 is GTSNPN and CDR2 is SVGIG in the germline V gene (reference sequence). J lost 2 bases, V lost 3 bases, and 5 bases had no gene match. The CDR3 DNA reads as TGTGCCTGGAGGTCAGGGGGCCCGAACTATGGCTACACCTTC. Its protein is CAWRSGGPNYGYTF. Full variable domain (remainder filled in from reference TRBV30 and TRBJ1-2): SQTIHQWPATLVQPVGSPLSLECTVEGTSNPNLYWYRQAAGRGLQLLFYSVGIGQISSEVPQNLSASRPQDRQFILSSKKLLLSDSGFYLCAWRSGGPNYGYTFGSGTRLTVV.

This clone was counted a few times. The chain joins TRBV30 to TRBJ2-7; 14 bases map to TRBD2. The CDR3 has 16 amino acids. V was pared by 2 bases and J by 4 bases, with 7 bases of the junction left unmatched. Germline V gene sequence: CDR1 GTSNPN, CDR2 SVGIG (reference sequence). The CDR3 nucleotides are TGTGCCTGGAGTTCTTCTCGGACTAGCGGGGGGTACGAGCAGTACTTC. Protein: CAWSSSRTSGGYEQYF.

The genes are TRBV29-1 and TRBJ2-1; D may be TRBD2 (6 bases). Trimming cost V 3 bases and J 3 bases, with 12 bases left between them. The CDR3 runs 14 residues. The germline V gene has CDR1 SQVTM and CDR2 ANQGSEA. CDR3 loop: CSVDGPGSYNEQFF. The CDR3 region has the DNA TGCAGCGTTGACGGACCCGGGAGCTACAATGAGCAGTTCTTC.